This T cell receptor beta chain was recorded in a study of CD8 T cells in ankylosing spondylitis. Study-wide findings and caveats: Reactive arthritis synovial fluid and blood previously showed some of these motif variants. Roughly eight highly homologous variants made up a TCR beta motif that seemed to typify ankylosing spondylitis blood. Peripheral blood samples showed relatively rare disease-linked clones, and these clones were CD8+.

TCRdb itself ran the 5' RACE reads through MiXCR, one entry per CDR3 protein. The table includes over 700,000 distinct CDR3 sequences, around 20% detected once. As concerns this clonotype: What it binds is not known.

The germline V gene has CDR1 DFQATT and CDR2 SNEGSKA (reference sequence). The CDR3 is 14 residues long. V shed 2 bases and J 2 bases; nucleotides not matched to a gene: 4. This TCR was recovered from a male donor with ankylosing spondylitis. The sequenced sample consisted of blood, either unsorted or a sorted T cell fraction (not recorded which). The rearrangement uses TRBV20-1 and TRBJ2-5, with TRBD1 identical over 8 bases. CDR3 amino acids: CSARYTGGQETQYF. The CDR3 DNA sequence: TGCAGTGCTAGATATACAGGGGGGCAAGAGACCCAGTACTTC.